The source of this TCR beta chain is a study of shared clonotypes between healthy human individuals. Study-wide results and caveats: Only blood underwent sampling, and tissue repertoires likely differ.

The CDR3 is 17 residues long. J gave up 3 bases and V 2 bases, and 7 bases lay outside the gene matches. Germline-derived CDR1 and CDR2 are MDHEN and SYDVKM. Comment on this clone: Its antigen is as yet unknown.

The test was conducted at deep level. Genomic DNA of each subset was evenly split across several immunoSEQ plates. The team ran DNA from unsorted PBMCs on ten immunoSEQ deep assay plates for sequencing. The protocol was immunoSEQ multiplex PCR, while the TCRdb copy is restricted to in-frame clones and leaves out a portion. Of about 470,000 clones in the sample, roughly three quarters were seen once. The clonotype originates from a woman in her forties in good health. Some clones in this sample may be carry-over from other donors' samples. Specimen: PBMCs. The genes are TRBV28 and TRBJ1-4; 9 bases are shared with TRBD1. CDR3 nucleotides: TGTGCCAGCAGTTTACACAGGGGGCGCGCCGCTAATGAAAAACTGTTTTTT. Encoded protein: CASSLHRGRAANEKLFF.